Included here is one TCR beta chain sequence, with context. CDR3 length: 14 residues. Trimming stripped 0 bases from V and 0 bases from J, with 9 bases between. Looked up from germline, CDR1 is GTSNPN and CDR2 is SVGIG (reference sequence). The data originate from a study of blood T cell repertoires in COVID-19. Study-wide background: Italy, Spain and the United States were the sources of the convalescent and acute COVID-19 samples.

Original methodology: Using reference gene primer amplification, nucleated cell counts were estimated. Measured with immunoSEQ multiplex PCR; TCRdb has only the in-frame clones, and not every one. V, J and clone size derive from that table, while D and trimming were established from the DNA sequence. The sample lists about 100,000 clones; approximately 84% were seen once. The chain employs TRBV30 and TRBJ2-7; a weak D match, TRBD1 (6 bases). This receptor was taken from a man under 40 in a cohort sampled during active COVID-19. The sample consisted of peripheral blood. This CDR3 reads CAWSVGQTSYEQYF. The CDR3 DNA sequence: TGTGCCTGGAGTGTCGGACAGACCTCCTACGAGCAGTACTTC.